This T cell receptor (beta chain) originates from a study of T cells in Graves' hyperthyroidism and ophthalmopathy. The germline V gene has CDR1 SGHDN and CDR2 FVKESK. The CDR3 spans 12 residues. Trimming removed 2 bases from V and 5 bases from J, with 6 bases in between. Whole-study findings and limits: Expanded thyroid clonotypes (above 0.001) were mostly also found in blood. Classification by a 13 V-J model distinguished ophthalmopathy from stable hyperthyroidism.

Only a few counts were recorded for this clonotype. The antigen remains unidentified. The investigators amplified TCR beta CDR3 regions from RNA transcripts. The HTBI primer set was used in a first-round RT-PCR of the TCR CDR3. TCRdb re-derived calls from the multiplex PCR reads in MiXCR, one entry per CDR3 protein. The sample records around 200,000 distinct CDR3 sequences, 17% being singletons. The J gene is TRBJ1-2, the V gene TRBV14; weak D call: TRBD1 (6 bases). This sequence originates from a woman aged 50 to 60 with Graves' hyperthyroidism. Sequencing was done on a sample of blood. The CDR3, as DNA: TGTGCCAGCAGCCAACAGGGGTATGGCTACACCTTC. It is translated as CASSQQGYGYTF. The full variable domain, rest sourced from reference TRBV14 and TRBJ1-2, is EAGVTQFPSHSVIEKGQTVTLRCDPISGHDNLYWYRRVMGKEIKFLLHFVKESKQDESGMPNNRFLAERTGGTYSTLKVQPAELEDSGVYFCASSQQGYGYTFGSGTRLTVV.